The following is a TCR beta chain sequence with its context. Antigen: not known. The junction departs from germline at one end; a sequencing error may be responsible. Germline values: CDR1 SEHNR, CDR2 FQNEAQ (reference sequence). The CDR3 consists of 13 residues. This sample is part of a study of OX40 agonist ivuxolimab in advanced cancers. Overall study: The patients received ivuxolimab by intravenous route every 2 weeks at 0.01 to 10 mg/kg. Study observations and caveats: Dosing at 0.1 to 3.0 mg/kg was accompanied by clonal expansion of CD4+ and CD8+ blood T cells by week 6. On average, CD8+ T cells had more expanded clones than CD4+.

TCRdb keeps only in-frame clones here, not all; method: immunoSEQ multiplex PCR. The data show 100,000 to 110,000 clones, 91% seen once. The TCR originated in an adult with an advanced solid tumor such as melanoma, head and neck, liver or kidney cancer. This chain connects TRBV7-9 to TRBJ2-1; 12 nucleotides match TRBD2. The material sequenced was CD4+ or CD8+ T cells sorted from blood, taken in a trial of the OX40 agonist ivuxolimab. DNA for the CDR3: TGTGCCAGCAGCTTATCTCTAGCGGGAGGGCCGGTCTTC. Protein: CASSLSLAGGPVF.